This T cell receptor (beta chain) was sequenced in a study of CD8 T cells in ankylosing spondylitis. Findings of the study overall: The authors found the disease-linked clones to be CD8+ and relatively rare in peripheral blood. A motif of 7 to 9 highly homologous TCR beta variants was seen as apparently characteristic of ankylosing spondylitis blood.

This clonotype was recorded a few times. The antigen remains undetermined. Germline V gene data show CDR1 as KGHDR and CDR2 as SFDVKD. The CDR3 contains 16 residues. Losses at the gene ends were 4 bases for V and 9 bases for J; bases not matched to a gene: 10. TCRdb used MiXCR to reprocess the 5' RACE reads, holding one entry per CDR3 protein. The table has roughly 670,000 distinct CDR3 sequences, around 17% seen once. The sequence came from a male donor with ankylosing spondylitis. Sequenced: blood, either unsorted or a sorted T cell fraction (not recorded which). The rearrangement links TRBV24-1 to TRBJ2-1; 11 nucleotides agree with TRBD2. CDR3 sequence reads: CATSEGFSGRAGEQFF. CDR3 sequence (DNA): TGTGCCACCAGTGAAGGATTTAGCGGGAGGGCCGGTGAGCAGTTCTTC.